Below are 19 T cell receptor beta chains sequenced from a single sample in a study of CXCR3-negative and CXCR3-positive naive CD8 T cells. All TRB cDNA libraries came from 5' RACE performed with UMI labels. TCRdb reprocessed the 5' RACE reads, with one entry per CDR3 protein and no DNA. The sample includes thousands of distinct CDR3 sequences. The sequenced material came from naive CXCR3- CD8+ T cells from blood. The subset is: CD45RO-CCR7+CD27+CD95- naive CD8+ T cells lacking CXCR3 (TNR3-). The receptors stem from a human donor in good health. Some clones in this sample may be carry-over from other donors' samples.

This clonotype is medium-sized (0.01 to 0.1%) by frequency. CDR3 residues: CASSLGGTSGRRSYEQYF. This chain links TRBV28 with TRBJ2-7; TCRdb's D call of TRBD2 is untestable without DNA. The CDR3 covers 18 residues. Germline-derived CDR1 and CDR2 are MDHEN and SYDVKM.

This clonotype shows up as medium-sized by frequency. The V gene is TRBV28, the J gene TRBJ1-1; TCRdb's D call, TRBD1, is unchecked because there is no DNA. The CDR3 is 14 residues long. CDR1 is MDHEN and CDR2 is SYDVKM in the germline V gene. CDR3 protein: CASSLFDGGTEAFF.

Judged by frequency, this clonotype is medium-sized. This chain links TRBV20-1 with TRBJ1-1. Germline V gives CDR1 DFQATT, CDR2 SNEGSKA (reference sequence). The CDR3 is made up of 16 amino acids. The CDR3 loop reads CSARESFGPTNTEAFF.

This clonotype is identified as medium-sized from frequency. V gene TRBV20-1 combines with J gene TRBJ2-1; TCRdb reports TRBD2, a call that lacks DNA to check it against. CDR1 and CDR2 from the germline V gene are DFQATT and SNEGSKA (reference sequence). CDR3 size: 16 residues. The CDR3 sequence is CSASPLAGVSYNEQFF.

Considering frequency, this clonotype is medium-sized. The chain joins TRBV29-1 to TRBJ1-2. CDR3 length: 13 amino acids. CDR1 is SQVTM, CDR2 ANQGSEA, per germline. The CDR3 spells CSARRNMGRGYTF. Full variable domain (missing parts from reference TRBV29-1 and TRBJ1-2): SAVISQKPSRDICQRGTSLTIQCQVDSQVTMMFWYRQQPGQSLTLIATANQGSEATYESGFVIDKFPISRPNLTFSTLTVSNMSPEDSSIYLCSARRNMGRGYTFGSGTRLTVV.

This clonotype is deemed medium-sized (0.01 to 0.1%) by its frequency. This rearrangement joins TRBV29-1 to TRBJ2-1; TCRdb lists TRBD2, though no DNA is available to test this call. The CDR3 covers 17 residues. Germline CDR1 reads SQVTM; CDR2 reads ANQGSEA. The CDR3 here is CSVEDPRVAGAYNEQFF.

In terms of frequency, this clonotype is medium-sized (0.01 to 0.1%). The V gene is TRBV4-1, the J gene TRBJ1-1. Looked up from germline, CDR1 is MGHRA and CDR2 is YSYEKL. The CDR3 runs to 12 residues. CDR3 loop: CASSQGHNEAFF.

This clonotype is identified as medium-sized (0.01 to 0.1%) from frequency. The chain has TRBV29-1 and TRBJ2-1; without DNA, the TCRdb call of TRBD2 cannot be checked. CDR1 is SQVTM, CDR2 ANQGSEA, per germline. The CDR3 contains 18 residues. The CDR3 is CSVEVATFAGVAYNEQFF.

The J gene is TRBJ2-5, the V gene TRBV14; TCRdb returns TRBD1, unconfirmable since there is no DNA. Germline-derived CDR1 and CDR2 are SGHDN and FVKESK. The CDR3 loop spans 14 amino acids. This CDR3 is CASSQERWGETQYF.

This clonotype is medium-sized (0.01 to 0.1%) by frequency. J is TRBJ2-2 and V is TRBV12-5; the D call from TCRdb, TRBD1, cannot be confirmed without DNA. The CDR3 loop spans 16 amino acids. Germline loops: CDR1 LGHNT, CDR2 FRNRAP. CDR3 in amino acids: CASGQTGTPDTGELFF.

This clonotype counts as medium-sized by frequency. This chain links TRBV7-9 with TRBJ2-1; TCRdb returns TRBD2, unconfirmable since there is no DNA. CDR3 size: 16 residues. The germline CDR1 and CDR2 sequences are SEHNR and FQNEAQ (reference sequence). The CDR3 is CASSPPSGEGYNEQFF.

The CDR3: CASRRTPGQGPTNEQFF. The chain has TRBV6-6 and TRBJ2-1; the TCRdb call, TRBD1, lacks DNA for checking. Germline V gives CDR1 MNHNY, CDR2 SVGAGI (reference sequence). The CDR3 spans 17 residues.

This clonotype ranks as medium-sized in terms of frequency. The J gene is TRBJ1-2, the V gene TRBV28. The length of the CDR3 is 14 residues. Looked up from germline, CDR1 is MDHEN and CDR2 is SYDVKM. This CDR3 is CASSLTDTNYGYTF.

This clonotype shows up as medium-sized (0.01 to 0.1%) by frequency. The chain couples TRBV20-1 to TRBJ1-6. This CDR3 is 15 amino acids long. Per germline, CDR1 DFQATT and CDR2 SNEGSKA (reference sequence). CDR3 protein: CSARDYSAAHSPLHF.

The chain joins TRBV28 to TRBJ2-7. Germline V gene data show CDR1 as MDHEN and CDR2 as SYDVKM. This CDR3 is built from 14 residues. The CDR3 sequence: CASSLGRSSYEQYF.

The chain combines TRBV11-1 with TRBJ1-1. Per germline, CDR1 SGHAT and CDR2 FQDESV (reference sequence). The CDR3 sequence is 13 residues long. CDR3: CASSLGEGTEAFF. Complete variable domain (other parts from reference TRBV11-1 and TRBJ1-1): EAEVAQSPRYKITEKSQAVAFWCDPISGHATLYWYRQILGQGPELLVQFQDESVVDDSQLPKDRFSAERLKGVDSTLKIQPAELGDSAMYLCASSLGEGTEAFFGQGTRLTVV.

V usage is TRBV6-2 or TRBV6-3 and J usage is TRBJ1-2. Germline-derived CDR1 and CDR2 are MNHEY and SVGEGT. This CDR3 contains 16 residues. CDR3 residues: CASSYSLDTYIYGYTF.

V is TRBV7-2 and J is TRBJ2-3; TCRdb picks TRBD2, but there is no DNA to check that call. The CDR3 loop spans 15 amino acids. CDR1 SGHTA and CDR2 FQGNSA come from the germline V gene. This chain's CDR3 is CASSPLAGLTDTQYF.

The chain is built from TRBV12-3 or TRBV12-4 and TRBJ2-1; TCRdb lists TRBD2, though no DNA is available to test this call. The CDR3 covers 15 residues. The CDR3 is CASSPNGLAGNEQFF.